Each of the 15 T cell receptor beta chains below was sequenced from the same sample in a study of blood T cell repertoires in COVID-19. Only in-frame clones appear in the TCRdb table, and some are missing; sequencing was by immunoSEQ multiplex PCR. This sample yields 9,500 to 10,000 clones, of which about 81% are seen a single time; roughly a quarter belongs to the top ten. The sequencing input was peripheral blood. These TCRs come from a man aged 55 to 70 with active COVID-19.

To note about this clone: One end of the junction fails to match germline, which may point to a read error. J is TRBJ2-1 and V is TRBV7-9, with D possibly being TRBD1 (5 bases). The CDR3 runs 19 residues. Germline CDR1 SEHNR, CDR2 FQNEAQ (reference sequence). The CDR3 reads CASSLGWQGLLGENNEQFF. In nucleotides, the CDR3 is TGTGCCAGCAGTTTAGGATGGCAGGGCTTATTGGGTGAGAACAATGAGCAGTTCTTC.

A single count supports this clone. The V and J genes are TRBV19 and TRBJ1-5; TRBD1 agrees at 9 bases. The CDR3 extends over 14 amino acids. Germline CDR1 is LNHDA and CDR2 is SQIVND (reference sequence). Trimming at V came to 6 bases and at J to 7 bases, leaving 7 bases not matched to a gene. The CDR3 reads CASSQTGGRQPQHF. In DNA form, the CDR3 reads TGTGCCAGTAGCCAGACAGGGGGAAGGCAGCCCCAGCATTTT.

This chain links TRBV19 with TRBJ2-1; 9 bases map to TRBD1. The CDR3 consists of 14 residues. V trimming: 5 bases; J trimming: 4 bases; junction bases outside the gene matches: 3. In germline, CDR1 is LNHDA, CDR2 SQIVND (reference sequence). CDR3 amino acids: CASSAGQGYNEQFF. The CDR3 coding sequence is TGTGCCAGTAGTGCGGGACAGGGATACAATGAGCAGTTCTTC.

This chain uses TRBV27 with TRBJ2-2, with TRBD1 matching 8 bases. Germline V CDR1 and CDR2: MNHEY, SMNVEV (reference sequence). The V gene end was trimmed by 1 base and the J gene end by 3 bases; junction bases not matched to a gene: 1. The CDR3 covers 15 residues. The CDR3 DNA sequence: TGTGCCAGCAGTTTATTACAGGGGGACACCGGGGAGCTGTTTTTT. This sequence encodes CASSLLQGDTGELFF.

This clone was detected a few times. The gene calls are TRBV6-5 and TRBJ1-5; TRBD1 is a possible D gene (5 bases). Deletions cut 6 bases from V and 6 bases from J, with 15 bases between. The CDR3 sequence is 14 residues long. Per the germline V gene, CDR1 is MNHEY and CDR2 is SVGAGI. The CDR3 DNA follows: TGTGCCAGCAGCCCCACGGGGGGAGGTCAGCCCCAGCATTTT. Residues: CASSPTGGGQPQHF.

This chain joins TRBV3-1 (or the pseudogene TRBV3-2) and TRBJ2-5, with a possible D match to TRBD2 (6 bases). Germline values: CDR1 LGHDT, CDR2 YNNKEL (reference sequence). The V gene lost 1 base and the J gene lost 5 bases, with 14 bases spanning the gap. The CDR3 sequence is 15 residues long. In DNA form, the CDR3 reads TGTGCCAGCAGCCAAGCTCCTGGGGGGATGGAGACCCAGTACTTC. This translates into CASSQAPGGMETQYF.

J is TRBJ1-5 and V is TRBV30; the match to TRBD1 covers 9 bases. V dropped 6 bases and J dropped 0; count of bases not matched to a gene: 21. The CDR3 is 20 residues long. In germline, CDR1 is GTSNPN, CDR2 SVGIG (reference sequence). CDR3 protein: CACYFAGQGPPRYSNQPQHF. CDR3 nucleotides: TGTGCCTGCTACTTTGCGGGACAGGGTCCACCTCGTTATAGCAATCAGCCCCAGCATTTT.

J is TRBJ1-4 and V is TRBV30; D is possibly TRBD1 (6 bases). This CDR3 spans 15 amino acids. Per germline, CDR1 GTSNPN and CDR2 SVGIG (reference sequence). Trimming shortened V by 4 bases and J by 0 bases, and 12 bases separated the two germline ends. The DNA for the CDR3 is TGTGCCTGGACTCAGGGACACGCAACTAATGAAAAACTGTTTTTT. Protein product: CAWTQGHATNEKLFF.

This clone occurred a few times. The J gene is TRBJ2-7, the V gene TRBV27; the D gene is possibly TRBD1 (8 bases). Germline assignment: CDR1 MNHEY and CDR2 SMNVEV (reference sequence). CDR3 length equals 15 residues. V was shortened by 3 bases and J by 5 bases, with 17 bases between the two germline ends. The chain's CDR3 is CASSFSWTGRDEQYF. In DNA, the CDR3 is TGTGCCAGCAGTTTCTCCTGGACAGGGAGGGACGAGCAGTACTTC.

This chain joins TRBV7-3 and TRBJ2-1, with TRBD2 identical over 7 bases. Germline trimming cut 5 bases from V and 3 bases from J; bases unmatched to any gene: 7. The CDR3 spans 15 residues. Germline CDR1 reads SGHTA; CDR2 reads FQGTGA. This CDR3 reads CASSPRGGGYNEQFF. In DNA, the CDR3 is TGTGCCAGCAGCCCCCGGGGCGGGGGCTACAATGAGCAGTTCTTC.

This clone was detected a few times. V is TRBV5-1 and J is TRBJ1-2; possibly TRBD1 for D (5 bases). V was clipped by 1 base and J by 7 bases, with 14 bases between them. The CDR3 is made up of 14 amino acids. Germline lookup yields CDR1 SGHRS and CDR2 YFSETQ. CDR3 region: CASSLSGETRGYTF. The CDR3 DNA sequence: TGCGCCAGCAGCTTGTCGGGGGAAACCCGTGGCTACACCTTC.

The chain joins TRBV5-1 to TRBJ2-3, with D possibly TRBD2 on 6 matching bases. V lost 0 bases and J lost 0, with 17 bases in between. The CDR3 sequence is 18 residues long. CDR1 is SGHRS, CDR2 YFSETQ, per germline. The CDR3 loop reads CASSLELWRGTSTDTQYF. CDR3 bases: TGCGCCAGCAGCTTGGAGTTATGGCGGGGTACTAGCACAGATACGCAGTATTTT.

V and J are TRBV15 and TRBJ2-7, with TRBD1 matching 9 bases. CDR3 length: 14 amino acids. CDR1 is LNHNV and CDR2 is YYDKDF in the germline V gene (reference sequence). With 5 bases clipped from V and 1 base from J, the junction kept 3 bases outside the gene matches. CDR3 loop: CATSLDRGSYEQYF. Here the CDR3 DNA reads TGTGCCACCAGCCTGGACAGGGGATCCTACGAGCAGTACTTC. Full variable domain (rest looked up from reference TRBV15 and TRBJ2-7): DAMVIQNPRYQVTQFGKPVTLSCSQTLNHNVMYWYQQKSSQAPKLLFHYYDKDFNNEADTPDNFQSRRPNTSFCFLDIRSPGLGDTAMYLCATSLDRGSYEQYFGPGTRLTVT.

J is TRBJ1-4 and V is TRBV28; possible D gene TRBD1, 6 bases. The CDR3 length is 14 residues. V lost 8 bases and J 6 bases, leaving 16 bases between the germline ends. Germline-derived CDR1 and CDR2 are MDHEN and SYDVKM. The CDR3 DNA follows: TGTGCCAGCCTGTCCGGGACACTATATGAAAAACTGTTTTTT. Translated, it gives CASLSGTLYEKLFF. Filled out from reference TRBV28 and TRBJ1-4, the complete variable domain reads DVKVTQSSRYLVKRTGEKVFLECVQDMDHENMFWYRQDPGLGLRLIYFSYDVKMKEKGDIPEGYSVSREKKERFSLILESASTNQTSMYLCASLSGTLYEKLFFGSGTQLSVL.

The CDR3 nucleotides read TGTGCCAGTAGTCGGACTGGCGCTACAGGGGGAGGCCAGCCCCAGCATTTT. The encoded protein is CASSRTGATGGGQPQHF. The J gene is TRBJ1-5, the V gene TRBV19; 8 bases are shared with TRBD1. The V and J ends lost 5 bases and 7 bases, in that order; junction bases with no gene match: 16. Germline CDR1 reads LNHDA; CDR2 reads SQIVND (reference sequence). The CDR3 has 17 residues.